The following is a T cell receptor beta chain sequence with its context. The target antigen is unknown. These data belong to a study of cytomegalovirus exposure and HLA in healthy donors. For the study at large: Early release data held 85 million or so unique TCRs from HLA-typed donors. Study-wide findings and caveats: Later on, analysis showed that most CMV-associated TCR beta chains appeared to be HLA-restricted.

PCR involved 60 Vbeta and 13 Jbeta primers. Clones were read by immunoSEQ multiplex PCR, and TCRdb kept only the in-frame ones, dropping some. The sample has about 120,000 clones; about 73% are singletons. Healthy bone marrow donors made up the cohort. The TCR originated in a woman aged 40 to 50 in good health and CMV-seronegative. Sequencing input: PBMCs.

The DNA for the CDR3 is TGTGCCAGCAGCTTGGGTGGGAGGGATGACATTCAGTACTTC. Its protein is CASSLGGRDDIQYF. The chain joins TRBV5-6 to TRBJ2-4; 7 nucleotides align to TRBD2. The CDR3 is 14 residues long. Germline V gives CDR1 SGHDT, CDR2 YYEEEE. The trim removed 0 bases at V and 8 bases at J, leaving 5 bases unmatched.